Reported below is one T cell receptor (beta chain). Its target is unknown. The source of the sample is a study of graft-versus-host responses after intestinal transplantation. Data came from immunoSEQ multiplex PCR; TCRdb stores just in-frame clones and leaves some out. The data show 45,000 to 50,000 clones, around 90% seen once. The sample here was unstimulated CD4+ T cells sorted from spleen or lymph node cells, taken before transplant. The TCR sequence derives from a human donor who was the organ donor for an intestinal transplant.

This CDR3 is CASSLTPGLANEQFF. DNA for the CDR3: TGTGCCAGCAGCTTGACGCCGGGACTAGCGAATGAGCAGTTCTTC. This chain connects TRBV5-4 to TRBJ2-1; 10 positions match TRBD2. This CDR3 has 15 amino acids. After removal of 1 base from V and 7 bases from J, the junction contained 5 bases not matched to a gene. In germline, CDR1 is SGHNT, CDR2 YYREEE (reference sequence).